This TCR beta chain was captured in a study of shared clonotypes between healthy human individuals. Broader study findings: It was observed that 5% to 6.5% of naive CD4 clonotypes were shared across several donors.

As regards this clone: The antigen remains unidentified.

It was into CD45RA+ naive and CD45RA-negative memory subsets that the CD4+ cells were split. With 5 bases clipped from V and 4 bases from J, the junction kept 19 bases outside the gene matches. CDR1 SGHTA and CDR2 FQGNSA come from the germline V gene. The CDR3 extends over 18 amino acids. The protocol was immunoSEQ multiplex PCR, while the TCRdb copy is restricted to in-frame clones and leaves out a portion. This table has around 200,000 clones, over 80% appearing once. The clonotype originates from a woman aged 30 to 39 in good health. Sequencing was carried out using naive CD4+ T cells sorted from blood. Subset denoted: CD45RA+ positively selected. The chain combines TRBV7-2 with TRBJ2-7; TRBD2 aligns across 8 bases. CDR3 DNA: TGTGCCAGCAGCCACCTCCCGGGTGAAGCGGGAGTCTTGTACGAGCAGTACTTC. The encoded protein is CASSHLPGEAGVLYEQYF.